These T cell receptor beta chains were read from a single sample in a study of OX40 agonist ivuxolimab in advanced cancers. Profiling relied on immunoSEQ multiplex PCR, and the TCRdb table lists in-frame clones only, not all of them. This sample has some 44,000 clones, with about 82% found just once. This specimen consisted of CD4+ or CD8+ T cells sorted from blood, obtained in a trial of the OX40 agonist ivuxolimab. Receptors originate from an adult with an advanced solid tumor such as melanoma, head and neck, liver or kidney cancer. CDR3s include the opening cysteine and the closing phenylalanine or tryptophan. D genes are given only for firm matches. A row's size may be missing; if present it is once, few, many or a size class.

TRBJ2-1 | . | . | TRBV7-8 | CASSITRDDYRKSSYNEQFF | TGTGCCAGCAGCATCACCCGGGACGACTATCGAAAGAGCTCCTACAATGAGCAGTTCTTC
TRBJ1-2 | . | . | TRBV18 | CASSRGKDNYGYTF | TGTGCCAGCTCTAGAGGAAAGGATAACTATGGCTACACCTTC
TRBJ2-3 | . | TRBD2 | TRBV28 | CASILSGGRGDTQYF | TGTGCCAGCATTCTTAGCGGGGGCCGGGGAGATACGCAGTATTTT
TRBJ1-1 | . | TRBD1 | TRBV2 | CASTSPRTGAMNTEAFF | TGTGCCAGCACCTCCCCCCGGACAGGGGCCATGAACACTGAAGCTTTCTTT
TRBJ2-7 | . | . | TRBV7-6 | CASSQESSEEQYF | TGTGCCAGCAGCCAAGAGTCGAGCGAGGAGCAGTACTTC
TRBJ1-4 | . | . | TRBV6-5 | CASSYSGSINEKLFF | TGTGCCAGCAGTTACTCTGGCAGTATCAATGAAAAACTGTTTTTT
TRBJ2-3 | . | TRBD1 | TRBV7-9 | CASSSGQGADTQYF | TGTGCCAGCAGCTCCGGACAGGGGGCAGATACGCAGTATTTT
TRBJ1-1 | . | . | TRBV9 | CASSVDDRGYMNTEAFF | TGTGCCAGCAGCGTAGATGATAGGGGGTACATGAACACTGAAGCTTTCTTT
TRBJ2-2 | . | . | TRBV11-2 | CASSPLDTPNTGELFF | TGTGCCAGCAGCCCGCTGGACACTCCGAACACCGGGGAGCTGTTTTTT
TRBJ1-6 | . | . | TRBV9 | CASSVDGGPNSPLHF | TGTGCCAGCAGCGTAGATGGGGGGCCAAATTCACCCCTCCACTTT
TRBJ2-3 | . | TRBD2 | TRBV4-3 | CASSPRGLAGTDTQYF | TGCGCCAGCAGCCCGAGGGGGCTAGCGGGGACAGATACGCAGTATTTT
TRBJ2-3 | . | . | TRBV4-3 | CASSGGFTDTQYF | TGCGCCAGCAGCGGAGGGTTCACAGATACGCAGTATTTT
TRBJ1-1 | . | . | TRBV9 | CASSVEGKDTEAFF | TGTGCCAGCAGCGTAGAGGGGAAAGACACTGAAGCTTTCTTT
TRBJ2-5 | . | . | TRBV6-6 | CASSLMAFGETQYF | TGTGCCAGCAGTTTAATGGCCTTTGGGGAGACCCAGTACTTC
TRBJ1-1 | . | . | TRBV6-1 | CASSLVGTPEAFF | TGTGCCAGCAGCCTAGTCGGGACACCCGAAGCTTTCTTT
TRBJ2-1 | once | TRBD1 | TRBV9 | CASSVSGQPPSYNEQFF | TGTGCCAGCAGCGTATCGGGACAGCCACCCTCCTACAATGAGCAGTTCTTC
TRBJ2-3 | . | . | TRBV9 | CASSVARSSTDTQYF | TGTGCCAGCAGCGTAGCTAGAAGTAGCACAGATACGCAGTATTTT
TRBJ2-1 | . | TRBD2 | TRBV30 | CAWESGSGAPGEQFF | TGTGCCTGGGAGTCAGGTAGCGGGGCCCCGGGTGAGCAGTTCTTC
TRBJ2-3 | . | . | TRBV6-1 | CASSEAEDSTDTQYF | TGTGCCAGCAGTGAAGCGGAGGATAGCACAGATACGCAGTATTTT
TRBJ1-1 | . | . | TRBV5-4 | CASSFGTYDTEAFF | TGTGCCAGCAGCTTCGGGACATATGACACTGAAGCTTTCTTT
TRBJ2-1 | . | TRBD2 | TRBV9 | CASSAGDQGEQFF | TGTGCCAGCAGTGCGGGGGACCAGGGTGAGCAGTTCTTC
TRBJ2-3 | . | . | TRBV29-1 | CSVEEGADTQYF | TGCAGCGTTGAAGAGGGTGCAGATACGCAGTATTTT
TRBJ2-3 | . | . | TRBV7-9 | CASSSFHTDTQYF | TGTGCCAGCAGTTCTTTCCACACAGATACGCAGTATTTT
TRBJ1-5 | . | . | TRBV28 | CASDIGIGNNQPQHF | TGTGCCAGCGACATCGGGATAGGGAACAATCAGCCCCAGCATTTT
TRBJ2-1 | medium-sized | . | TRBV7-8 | CASSTKGGTYNEQFF | TGTGCCAGCAGCACCAAAGGGGGGACCTACAATGAGCAGTTCTTC
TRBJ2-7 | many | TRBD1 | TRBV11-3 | CASSLAGQGSYEQYF | TGTGCCAGCAGCTTAGCGGGACAGGGCTCCTACGAGCAGTACTTC
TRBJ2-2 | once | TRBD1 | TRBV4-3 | CASSQATGGTGELFF | TGCGCCAGCAGCCAAGCGACAGGGGGCACCGGGGAGCTGTTTTTT
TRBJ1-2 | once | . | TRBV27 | CASSRYRTGIGYTF | TGTGCCAGCAGCCGATACAGAACAGGGATTGGCTACACCTTC